This T cell receptor (beta chain) was captured in a study of T cells in Graves' hyperthyroidism and ophthalmopathy. The study's findings and limits: Within blood appeared most thyroid clonotypes that had expanded above 0.001.

Of note for this clonotype: The target antigen is unknown.

V lost 7 bases, J lost 8 bases, and 3 bases stayed unmatched. The CDR3 is 11 residues long. Germline lookup yields CDR1 SQVTM and CDR2 ANQGSEA. Uncontrolled infections, other autoimmune diseases, pregnancy or lactation led to exclusion of patients. Researchers amplified the TCR beta CDR3 regions from RNA transcripts. First-round RT-PCR with HTBI primers amplified the TCR CDR3 region. TCRdb re-called the multiplex PCR reads through MiXCR, storing one row per CDR3 protein. The sample holds around 540,000 distinct CDR3 sequences; roughly 46% are singletons and the top ten take approximately 8.2%. The chain employs TRBV29-1 and TRBJ1-5, with TRBD1 matching over 9 bases. The clonotype was recovered from a woman under 30 with Graves' hyperthyroidism. Material: peripheral blood or thyroid tissue (not recorded which). CDR3 region: CSARQGEPQHF. The CDR3 DNA follows: TGCAGCGCTAGACAGGGGGAGCCCCAGCATTTT.